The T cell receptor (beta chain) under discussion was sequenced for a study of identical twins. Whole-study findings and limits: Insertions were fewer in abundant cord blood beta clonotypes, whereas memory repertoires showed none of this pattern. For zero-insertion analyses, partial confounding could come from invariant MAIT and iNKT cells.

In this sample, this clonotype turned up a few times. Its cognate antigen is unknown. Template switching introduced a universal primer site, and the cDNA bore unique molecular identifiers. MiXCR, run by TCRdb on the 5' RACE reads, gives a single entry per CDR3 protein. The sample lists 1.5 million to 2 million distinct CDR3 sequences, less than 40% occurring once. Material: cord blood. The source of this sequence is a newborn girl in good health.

The CDR3, as DNA: TGCGCCAGCAGCCAAGACCCGACAGGGGATAACACTGAAGCTTTCTTT. Its protein product is CASSQDPTGDNTEAFF. The chain joins TRBV4-1 to TRBJ1-1; 8 bases fit TRBD1. Germline lookup yields CDR1 MGHRA and CDR2 YSYEKL. CDR3 length equals 16 residues. The V and J ends lost 0 bases and 2 bases, in that order; junction bases with no gene match: 5.